The source of this TCR beta chain is a study of cytomegalovirus exposure and HLA in healthy donors. Points from the study as a whole: The study assumed roughly uniform donor sequencing depth for presence/absence analyses. Among the most significant clusters, several appeared linked to common viral pathogens in a later analysis.

CDR1 SGHDN and CDR2 FVKESK come from the germline V gene. V gave up 1 base and J gave up 7 bases, with 13 bases separating them. CDR3 length equals 14 residues. Notes on this clone: Antigen unknown.

Primers included in the PCR were 60 Vbeta and 13 Jbeta primers. Some clones are missing from TCRdb's copy, which holds only in-frame ones; the method was immunoSEQ multiplex PCR. The sample holds roughly 200,000 clones, 82% seen once. The rearrangement uses TRBV14 and TRBJ1-1; D possibly corresponds to TRBD1 (6 bases). This TCR came from a woman aged 40-49 years in good health and CMV-seronegative. The sequenced sample was PBMCs. The CDR3 region has the DNA TGTGCCAGCAGCCAAGGCCGGGGGGGCAGTGAAGCTTTCTTT. Its translation is CASSQGRGGSEAFF.